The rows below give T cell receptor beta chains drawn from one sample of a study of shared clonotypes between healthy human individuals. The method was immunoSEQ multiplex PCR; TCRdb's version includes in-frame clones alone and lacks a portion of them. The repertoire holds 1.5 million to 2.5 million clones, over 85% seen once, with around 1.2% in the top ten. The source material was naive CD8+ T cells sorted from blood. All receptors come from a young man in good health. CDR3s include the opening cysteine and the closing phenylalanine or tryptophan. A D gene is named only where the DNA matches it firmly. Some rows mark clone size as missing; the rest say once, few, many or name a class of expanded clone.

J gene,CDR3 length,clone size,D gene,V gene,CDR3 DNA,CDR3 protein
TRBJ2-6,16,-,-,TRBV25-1,TGTGCCAGCAGTGACACCAGGAGCTCTGGGGCCAACGTCCTGACTTTC,CASSDTRSSGANVLTF
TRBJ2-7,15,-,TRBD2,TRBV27,TGTGCCAGCAGGCTCGGGGCGGGGGGCTCCTACGAGCAGTACTTC,CASRLGAGGSYEQYF
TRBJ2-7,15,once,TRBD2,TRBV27,TGTGCCAGCGGACCGGGACTAGCGGGACCCCAGGAGCAGTACTTC,CASGPGLAGPQEQYF
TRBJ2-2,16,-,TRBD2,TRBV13,TGTGCCAGCAGTGGAACGGGAGGGCCGTTCACCGGGGAGCTGTTTTTT,CASSGTGGPFTGELFF
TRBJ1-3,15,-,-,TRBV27,TGTGCCAGCATGGTGACAGCCTTCTCTGGAAACACCATATATTTT,CASMVTAFSGNTIYF
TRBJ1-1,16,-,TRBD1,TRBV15,TGTGCCACCAGCAGCGGGACAGGGTGGACTTACACTGAAGCTTTCTTT,CATSSGTGWTYTEAFF
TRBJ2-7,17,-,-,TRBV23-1,TGCGCCAGCAGAAAGATTCTTCAGGGAAGAGGTCCCTACGAGCAGTACTTC,CASRKILQGRGPYEQYF
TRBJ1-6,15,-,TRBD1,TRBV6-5,TGTGCCAGCAGTTACTCGGGGACAGTCAATTCACCCCTCCACTTT,CASSYSGTVNSPLHF
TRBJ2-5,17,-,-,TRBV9,TGTGCCAGCAGCGGGACCAGGGACATGGGCGATGAGGGGACCCAGTACTTC,CASSGTRDMGDEGTQYF
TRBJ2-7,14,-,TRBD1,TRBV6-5,TGTGCCAGCAGTTACTACCAGGGGGACTACGAGCAGTACTTC,CASSYYQGDYEQYF
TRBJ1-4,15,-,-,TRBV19,TGTGCCAGTAGTTCCCCGATGGGGTCTAATGAAAAACTGTTTTTT,CASSSPMGSNEKLFF
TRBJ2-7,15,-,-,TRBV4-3,TGCGCCAGCAGCCAAGATTTAGGGAGCAGCTACGAGCAGTACTTC,CASSQDLGSSYEQYF
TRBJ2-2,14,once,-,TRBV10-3,TGTGCCATCAGTGAGGGGGGTAGTCCCGGGGAGCTGTTTTTT,CAISEGGSPGELFF
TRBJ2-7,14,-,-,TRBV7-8,TGTGCCAGCAGCCCCCCTGAAGCAGCCTACGAGCAGTACTTC,CASSPPEAAYEQYF
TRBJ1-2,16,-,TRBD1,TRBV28,TGTGCCAGCACCCCGGGCGGGACAGGGGTAATCTATGGCTACACCTTC,CASTPGGTGVIYGYTF
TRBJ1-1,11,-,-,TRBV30,TGTGCCTGGGGGTTAGACACTGAAGCTTTCTTT,CAWGLDTEAFF
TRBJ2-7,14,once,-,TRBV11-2,TGTGCCAGCAGCTGGGGGGACACTCCGGACGAGCAGTACTTC,CASSWGDTPDEQYF
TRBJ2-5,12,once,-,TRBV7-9,TGTGCCAGCGACCAGGGTGGGGAGACCCAGTACTTC,CASDQGGETQYF
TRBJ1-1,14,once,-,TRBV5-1,TGCGCCAGCAGCTTAAGTGAGGGTGACACTGAAGCTTTCTTT,CASSLSEGDTEAFF
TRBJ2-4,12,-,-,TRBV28,TGTGCCAGCAGTTTAGCAGGGTGGTCCGAATACTTC,CASSLAGWSEYF
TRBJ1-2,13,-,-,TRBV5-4,TGTGCCAGCAGCTACCAGTCTCATTGGGGCTACACCTTC,CASSYQSHWGYTF
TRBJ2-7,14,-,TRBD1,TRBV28,TGTGCCAGCAGTTTCGAGGGACAGGGGGAAGAGCAGTACTTC,CASSFEGQGEEQYF
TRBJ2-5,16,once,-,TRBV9,TGTGCCAGCAGCTCCGCTAGGTCGATGTGGCAAGAGACCCAGTACTTC,CASSSARSMWQETQYF
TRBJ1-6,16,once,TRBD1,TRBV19,TGTGCCAGTAGGCCCTCCCGGACAGGGAGTGGTTCACCCCTCCACTTT,CASRPSRTGSGSPLHF